This T cell receptor (beta chain) comes out of a study of breast tumors, draining lymph nodes, adjacent tissues. This clonotype appeared a few times. Samples came from axillary lymph nodes draining the breast cancer. J lost 2 bases, V lost 6 bases, and 10 bases had no gene match. Germline CDR1 and CDR2: SNHLY and FYNNEI. CDR3 size: 16 residues. TCRdb fed the multiplex PCR reads into MiXCR, producing one record per CDR3 protein. The profile shows over 200,000 distinct CDR3 sequences, 32% of them singletons. This rearrangement joins TRBV2 to TRBJ1-1; 9 positions agree with TRBD1. The clonotype was recovered from a female donor with breast cancer. Some clones in this sample may be carry-over from other donors' samples. Input material: axillary lymph node tissue. The CDR3 DNA sequence: TGTGCCAGCAGGGAGGGACAGGGCTGGATTAACACTGAAGCTTTCTTT. As protein: CASREGQGWINTEAFF.